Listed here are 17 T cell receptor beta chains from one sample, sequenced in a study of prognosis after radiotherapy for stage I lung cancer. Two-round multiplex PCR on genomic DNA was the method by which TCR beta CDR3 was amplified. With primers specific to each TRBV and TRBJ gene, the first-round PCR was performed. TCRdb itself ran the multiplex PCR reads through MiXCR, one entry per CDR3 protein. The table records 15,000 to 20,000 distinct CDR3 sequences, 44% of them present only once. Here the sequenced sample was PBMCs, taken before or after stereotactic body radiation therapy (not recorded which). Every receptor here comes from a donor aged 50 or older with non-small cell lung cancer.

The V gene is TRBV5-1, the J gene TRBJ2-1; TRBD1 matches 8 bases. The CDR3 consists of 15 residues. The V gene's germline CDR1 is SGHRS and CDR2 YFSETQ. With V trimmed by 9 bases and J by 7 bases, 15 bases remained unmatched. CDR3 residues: CAISLAQGAWNEQFF. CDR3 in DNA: TGCGCCATTAGCTTGGCTCAGGGGGCGTGGAATGAGCAGTTCTTC.

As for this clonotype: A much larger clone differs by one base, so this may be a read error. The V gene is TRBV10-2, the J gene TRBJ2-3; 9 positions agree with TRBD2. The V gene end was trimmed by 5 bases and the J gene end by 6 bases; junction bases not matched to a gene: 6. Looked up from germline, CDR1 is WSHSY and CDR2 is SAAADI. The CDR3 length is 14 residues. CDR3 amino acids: CASSLREGWDTQYF. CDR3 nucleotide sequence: TGCGCCAGCAGTTTGCGGGAGGGTTGGGATACGCAGTATTTT.

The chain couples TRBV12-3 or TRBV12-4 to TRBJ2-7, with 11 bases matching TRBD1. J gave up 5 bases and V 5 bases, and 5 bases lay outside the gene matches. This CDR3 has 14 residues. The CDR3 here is CASSLAGQGDEQYF. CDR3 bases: TGTGCCAGCAGTCTCGCGGGACAGGGGGACGAGCAGTACTTC.

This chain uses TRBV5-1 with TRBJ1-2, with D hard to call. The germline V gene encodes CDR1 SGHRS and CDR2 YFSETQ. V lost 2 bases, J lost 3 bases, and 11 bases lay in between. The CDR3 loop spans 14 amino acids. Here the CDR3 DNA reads TGCGCCAGCAGCTTTACGGCGGCCGACTATGGCTACACCTTC. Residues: CASSFTAADYGYTF.

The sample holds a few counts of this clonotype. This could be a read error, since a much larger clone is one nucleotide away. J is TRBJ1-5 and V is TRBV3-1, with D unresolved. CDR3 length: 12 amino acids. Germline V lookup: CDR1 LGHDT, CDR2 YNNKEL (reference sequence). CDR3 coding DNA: TGTGCCAGCAGCCAATCCGATCAGCCCCGGCATTTT. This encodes CASSQSDQPRHF.

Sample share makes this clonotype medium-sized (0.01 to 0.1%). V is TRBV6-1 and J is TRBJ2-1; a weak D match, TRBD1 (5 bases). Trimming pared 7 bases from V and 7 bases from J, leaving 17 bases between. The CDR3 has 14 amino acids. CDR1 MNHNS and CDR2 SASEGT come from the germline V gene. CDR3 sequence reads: CASTPLGLLNEQFF. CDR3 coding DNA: TGTGCCAGCACCCCCCTGGGGCTTCTGAATGAGCAGTTCTTC.

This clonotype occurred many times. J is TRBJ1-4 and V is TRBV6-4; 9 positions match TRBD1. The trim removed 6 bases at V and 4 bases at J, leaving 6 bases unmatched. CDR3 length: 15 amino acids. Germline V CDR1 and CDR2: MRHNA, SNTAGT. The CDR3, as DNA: TGTGCCAGCAGGGAAACGGGACAGGGTAATGAAAAACTGTTTTTT. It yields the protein CASRETGQGNEKLFF.

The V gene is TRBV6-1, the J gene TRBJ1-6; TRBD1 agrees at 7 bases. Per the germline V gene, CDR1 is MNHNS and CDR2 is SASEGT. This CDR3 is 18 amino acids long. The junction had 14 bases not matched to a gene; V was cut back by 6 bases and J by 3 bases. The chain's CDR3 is CASRGLGRGGLYNSPLHF. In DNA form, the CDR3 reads TGTGCCAGCAGGGGCCTGGGCAGGGGGGGTCTCTATAATTCACCCCTCCACTTT.

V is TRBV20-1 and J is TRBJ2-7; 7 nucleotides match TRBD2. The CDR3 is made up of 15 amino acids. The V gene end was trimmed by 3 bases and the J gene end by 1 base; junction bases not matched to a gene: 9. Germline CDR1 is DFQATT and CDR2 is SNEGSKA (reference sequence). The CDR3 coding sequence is TGCAGTGCTAGCCTATTAGTACTAGCGTCCTACGAGCAGTACTTC. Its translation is CSASLLVLASYEQYF.

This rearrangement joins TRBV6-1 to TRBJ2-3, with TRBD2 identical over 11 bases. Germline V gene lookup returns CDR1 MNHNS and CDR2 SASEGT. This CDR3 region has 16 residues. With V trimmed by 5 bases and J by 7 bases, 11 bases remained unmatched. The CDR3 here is CASSPSGRSGTYTQYF. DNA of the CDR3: TGTGCCAGCAGTCCTAGCGGGAGGAGTGGTACATATACGCAGTATTTT.

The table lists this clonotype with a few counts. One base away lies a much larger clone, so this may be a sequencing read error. For the CDR3, the DNA is TGTGCCAGCAGTTTAATTGACGGGACTGAAGCTTTCTTT. It yields the protein CASSLIDGTEAFF. The chain carries TRBV28 and TRBJ1-1; no firm D call. Germline CDR1 MDHEN, CDR2 SYDVKM. The CDR3 loop spans 13 amino acids. Trimming took off 2 bases at V and 5 bases at J, with 9 bases between the two ends.

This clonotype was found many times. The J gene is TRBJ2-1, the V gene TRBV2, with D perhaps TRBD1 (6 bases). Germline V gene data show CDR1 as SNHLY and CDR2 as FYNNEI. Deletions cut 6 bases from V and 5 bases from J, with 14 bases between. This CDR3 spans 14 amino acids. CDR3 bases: TGTGCCAGCAGGGGGGCGTTAAGGGACAATGAGCAGTTCTTC. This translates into CASRGALRDNEQFF.

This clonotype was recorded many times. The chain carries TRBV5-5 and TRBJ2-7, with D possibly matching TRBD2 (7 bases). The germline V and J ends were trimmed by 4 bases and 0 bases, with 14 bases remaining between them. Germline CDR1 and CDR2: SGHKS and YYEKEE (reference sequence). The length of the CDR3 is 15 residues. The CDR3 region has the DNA TGTGCCAGCAGCCGGGTAGGGGGGGGCTCCTACGAGCAGTACTTC. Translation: CASSRVGGGSYEQYF. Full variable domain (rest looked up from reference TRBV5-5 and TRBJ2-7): DAGVTQSPTHLIKTRGQQVTLRCSPISGHKSVSWYQQVLGQGPQFIFQYYEKEERGRGNFPDRFSARQFPNYSSELNVNALLLGDSALYLCASSRVGGGSYEQYFGPGTRLTVT.

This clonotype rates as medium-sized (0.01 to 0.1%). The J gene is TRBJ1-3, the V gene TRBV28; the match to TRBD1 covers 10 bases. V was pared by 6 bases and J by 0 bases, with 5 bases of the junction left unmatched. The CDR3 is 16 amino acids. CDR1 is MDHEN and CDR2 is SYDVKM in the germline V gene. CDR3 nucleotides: TGTGCCAGCAGGGACAGGGGGGTAAGCTCTGGAAACACCATATATTTT. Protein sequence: CASRDRGVSSGNTIYF.

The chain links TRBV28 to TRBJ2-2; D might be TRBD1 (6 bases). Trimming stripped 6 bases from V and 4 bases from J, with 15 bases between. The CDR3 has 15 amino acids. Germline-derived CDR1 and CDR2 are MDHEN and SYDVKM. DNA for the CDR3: TGTGCCAGCAGCGCCAGCCTCAGGGGCACCGGGGAGCTGTTTTTT. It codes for CASSASLRGTGELFF.

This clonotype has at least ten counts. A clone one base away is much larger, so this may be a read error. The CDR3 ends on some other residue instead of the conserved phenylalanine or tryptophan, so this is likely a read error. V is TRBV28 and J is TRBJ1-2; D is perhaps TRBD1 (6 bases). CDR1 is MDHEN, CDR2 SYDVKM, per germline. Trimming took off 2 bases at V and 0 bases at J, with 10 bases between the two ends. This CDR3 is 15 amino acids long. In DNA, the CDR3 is TGTGCCAGCAGTTTAGTGGGGACAACTAACTATGGCTACACCCTC. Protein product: CASSLVGTTNYGYTL.

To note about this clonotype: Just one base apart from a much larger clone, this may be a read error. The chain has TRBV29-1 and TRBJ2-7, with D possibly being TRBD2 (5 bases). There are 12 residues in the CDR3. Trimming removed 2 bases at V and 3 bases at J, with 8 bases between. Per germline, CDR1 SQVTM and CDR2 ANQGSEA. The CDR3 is CSVETRGYEQYF. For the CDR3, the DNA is TGCAGCGTTGAAACACGGGGCTACGAGCAGTACTTC.